Shown below are 19 T cell receptor beta chains from a single sample sequenced in a study of identical twins. TCRdb processed the 5' RACE reads anew with MiXCR; each CDR3 protein has one entry. The sample contains 1.5 million or so distinct CDR3 sequences, roughly a third of which appear only once. The sample comprised cord blood. The receptors here all came from a newborn girl in good health.

The rearrangement joins TRBV11-2 to TRBJ2-2; D may be TRBD1 (5 bases). CDR3 length: 16 amino acids. Trimming removed 2 bases at V and 5 bases at J, with 15 bases between. CDR1 is SGHAT, CDR2 FQNNGV, per germline. The CDR3 DNA follows: TGTGCCAGCAGCTTACCCCCTACAGGACATACCGGGGAGCTGTTTTTT. Its translation: CASSLPPTGHTGELFF.

Here the CDR3 DNA reads TGCAGTGCTCCCCCGGGACTGGTCTACAATGAGCAGTTCTTC. Residues: CSAPPGLVYNEQFF. The V gene is TRBV20-1, the J gene TRBJ2-1; weak D call: TRBD2 (6 bases). The germline V and J ends were trimmed by 5 bases and 3 bases, with 14 bases remaining between them. Germline assignment: CDR1 DFQATT and CDR2 SNEGSKA (reference sequence). The CDR3 has 14 residues.

This clonotype has just a few counts. The chain recombines TRBV5-5 with TRBJ1-4; tentative D call: TRBD1 (6 bases). Trimming stripped 0 bases from V and 8 bases from J, with 11 bases between. The CDR3 has 14 amino acids. CDR1 and CDR2 from the germline V gene are SGHKS and YYEKEE (reference sequence). The CDR3 nucleotides read TGTGCCAGCAGCTTGGGGGCAGGGGAAGAAAAACTGTTTTTT. This translates into CASSLGAGEEKLFF. Complete variable domain (other parts from reference TRBV5-5 and TRBJ1-4): DAGVTQSPTHLIKTRGQQVTLRCSPISGHKSVSWYQQVLGQGPQFIFQYYEKEERGRGNFPDRFSARQFPNYSSELNVNALLLGDSALYLCASSLGAGEEKLFFGSGTQLSVL.

The rearrangement joins TRBV28 to TRBJ2-7; 11 bases are a match to TRBD2. TRBJ2-5 matches the DNA end more closely, so the J call is doubtful. The V gene's germline CDR1 is MDHEN and CDR2 SYDVKM. CDR3 length: 17 residues. CDR3: CASSFSKGTSGSETQYF. CDR3 nucleotides: TGTGCCAGCAGTTTTAGTAAGGGAACTAGCGGGAGTGAGACCCAGTACTTC.

This clonotype occurred a few times. This chain uses TRBV2 with TRBJ2-4; weak D call: TRBD2 (5 bases). The CDR3 contains 12 residues. V lost 6 bases, J lost 5 bases, and 8 bases lay in between. Germline CDR1 reads SNHLY; CDR2 reads FYNNEI. The CDR3: CASRRTENIQYF. The DNA for the CDR3 is TGTGCCAGCAGGCGGACTGAAAACATTCAGTACTTC.

This clonotype was seen repeatedly, ten times or more. This chain uses TRBV15 with TRBJ2-7; no clear D gene. Trimming took 6 bases from V and 1 from J, leaving 10 bases between them. Germline loops: CDR1 LNHNV, CDR2 YYDKDF (reference sequence). The CDR3 has 13 residues. The CDR3 coding sequence is TGTGCCACCAGTATCGACGGTTCCTACGAGCAGTACTTC. This gives the protein CATSIDGSYEQYF.

Comment on this clonotype: One base away lies a much larger clone, so this may be a sequencing read error. The chain uses TRBV5-1 and TRBJ2-6; a weak D match, TRBD2 (5 bases). Germline CDR1 and CDR2: SGHRS and YFSETQ. The CDR3 consists of 19 residues. The V end was cut by 1 base, the J end by 0 bases, with 17 bases between. CDR3 coding DNA: TGCGCCAGCAGCTTGTTGGTAATAGGAGGAGGCTCTGGGGCCAACGTCCTGACTTTC. Amino acid sequence: CASSLLVIGGGSGANVLTF.

This clonotype has only a few counts. In DNA form, the CDR3 reads TGTGCCAGCAGTTTTGGGGTTACCGAGCAGTACTTC. It codes for CASSFGVTEQYF. The V gene is TRBV28, the J gene TRBJ2-7; D remains ambiguous. V was shortened by 3 bases and J by 6 bases, with 9 bases between the two germline ends. The CDR3 contains 12 residues. Germline lookup yields CDR1 MDHEN and CDR2 SYDVKM.

The genes are TRBV4-2 and TRBJ2-7; TRBD2 matches 8 bases. Looked up from germline, CDR1 is LGHNA and CDR2 is YNFKEQ. V was clipped by 0 bases and J by 7 bases; unmatched bases: 11. The CDR3 has 16 residues. CDR3 DNA: TGTGCCAGCAGCCAAGATTTAAGCGGGAGTTGGGATGAGCAGTACTTC. Translation: CASSQDLSGSWDEQYF.

Concerning this clonotype itself: With a much larger clone just one base away, this may be a read error. The rearrangement links TRBV7-2 to TRBJ2-5; D remains ambiguous. The J call may be faulty, since TRBJ2-7 better matches the DNA end. In germline, CDR1 is SGHTA, CDR2 FQGNSA. The CDR3 sequence is 13 residues long. CDR3 nucleotides: TGTGCCAGCAGCTTAAACTTGCGCTACGAGCAGTACTTC. This sequence encodes CASSLNLRYEQYF.

In regard to this clonotype: No conserved phenylalanine or tryptophan is present at the end of the CDR3, so a read error is the likely explanation. The chain carries TRBV20-1 and TRBJ2-5, with unresolved D. The CDR3 has 11 amino acids. Germline values: CDR1 DFQATT, CDR2 SNEGSKA (reference sequence). CDR3 in amino acids: CTYTSQETQYL. CDR3 sequence (DNA): TGCACCTACACGTCCCAAGAGACCCAGTACCTC.

The sample holds a few counts of this clonotype. J is TRBJ1-2 and V is TRBV2; no firm D call. V was cut by 4 bases and J by 8 bases, with 14 bases left in between. Germline V gives CDR1 SNHLY, CDR2 FYNNEI. The CDR3 consists of 13 residues. DNA of the CDR3: TGTGCCAGCAGTGGAGGAAGGGTTGGGGGCTACACCTTC. Protein: CASSGGRVGGYTF.

This clonotype has more than one count but fewer than ten. The chain uses TRBV3-1 and TRBJ2-7; TRBD2 aligns across 8 bases. Losses at the gene ends were 2 bases for V and 0 bases for J; bases not matched to a gene: 15. The germline gives CDR1 LGHDT, CDR2 YNNKEL (reference sequence). This CDR3 spans 19 amino acids. The chain's CDR3 is CASSQRFTSGPGPSYEQYF. Here the CDR3 DNA reads TGTGCCAGCAGCCAAAGGTTTACTAGCGGCCCAGGGCCCTCCTACGAGCAGTACTTC.

This clonotype appeared a single time. The chain couples TRBV13 to TRBJ2-4; TRBD2 is a possible D gene (6 bases). The J call may be wrong; the DNA end is better matched by TRBJ2-7. The CDR3 consists of 13 residues. From germline, CDR1 is PRHDT and CDR2 FYEKMQ (reference sequence). The CDR3 DNA is TGTGCCAGCAGCCTAGTGGAGGGTGGCGAGCAGTACTTC. Translation: CASSLVEGGEQYF.

The gene calls are TRBV5-1 and TRBJ1-1; TRBD1 matches 8 bases. The CDR3 covers 17 residues. V gave up 4 bases and J gave up 1 base; unmatched junction bases: 12. CDR1 is SGHRS and CDR2 is YFSETQ in the germline V gene. The CDR3 bases are TGCGCCAGCAGCGGGAGTCGTCAGGGGGCTTGGAACACTGAAGCTTTCTTT. Translation: CASSGSRQGAWNTEAFF.

In regard to this clonotype: Relative to the germline gene, one junction end is altered; a read error may explain this. V is TRBV11-2 and J is TRBJ2-1; possibly TRBD2 for D (5 bases). CDR1 and CDR2 from the germline V gene are SGHAT and FQNNGV. The CDR3 is made up of 14 amino acids. CDR3 residues: CTSSTRGSYNEQFF. The CDR3 DNA sequence: TGTACCAGCAGCACCCGGGGCTCCTACAATGAGCAGTTCTTC.

In this sample, this clonotype turned up many times. The chain is built from TRBV5-1 and TRBJ2-7, with 8 bases lining up with TRBD2. Germline V gene data show CDR1 as SGHRS and CDR2 as YFSETQ. CDR3 size: 15 residues. Germline trimming cut 0 bases from V and 2 bases from J; bases unmatched to any gene: 4. CDR3 sequence (DNA): TGCGCCAGCAGCTTGGCTCTTAGCGGGGCCTACGAGCAGTACTTC. It codes for CASSLALSGAYEQYF. Full variable domain (missing parts from reference TRBV5-1 and TRBJ2-7): KAGVTQTPRYLIKTRGQQVTLSCSPISGHRSVSWYQQTPGQGLQFLFEYFSETQRNKGNFPGRFSGRQFSNSRSEMNVSTLELGDSALYLCASSLALSGAYEQYFGPGTRLTVT.

This clonotype was found a few times. The gene calls are TRBV10-3 and TRBJ1-6, with 11 positions matching TRBD1. The CDR3 runs to 13 residues. Germline V gives CDR1 ENHRY, CDR2 SYGVKD. V shed 8 bases, J shed 10 bases, and the junction held 4 bases outside the gene matches. CDR3 protein: CAIGGTGGSPLHF. In nucleotides, the CDR3 is TGTGCCATCGGGGGGACAGGGGGATCACCCCTCCACTTT.

This clonotype was seen at least ten times. CDR3 protein: CASSLDLVSAYNEQFF. CDR3 nucleotide sequence: TGCGCCAGCAGCTTGGATCTGGTTAGCGCGTACAATGAGCAGTTCTTC. V usage is TRBV5-1 and J usage is TRBJ2-1, with a tentative D call TRBD2 (5 bases). Germline CDR1 reads SGHRS; CDR2 reads YFSETQ. The V and J ends lost 0 bases and 4 bases respectively, with 14 bases between them. CDR3 size: 16 residues.